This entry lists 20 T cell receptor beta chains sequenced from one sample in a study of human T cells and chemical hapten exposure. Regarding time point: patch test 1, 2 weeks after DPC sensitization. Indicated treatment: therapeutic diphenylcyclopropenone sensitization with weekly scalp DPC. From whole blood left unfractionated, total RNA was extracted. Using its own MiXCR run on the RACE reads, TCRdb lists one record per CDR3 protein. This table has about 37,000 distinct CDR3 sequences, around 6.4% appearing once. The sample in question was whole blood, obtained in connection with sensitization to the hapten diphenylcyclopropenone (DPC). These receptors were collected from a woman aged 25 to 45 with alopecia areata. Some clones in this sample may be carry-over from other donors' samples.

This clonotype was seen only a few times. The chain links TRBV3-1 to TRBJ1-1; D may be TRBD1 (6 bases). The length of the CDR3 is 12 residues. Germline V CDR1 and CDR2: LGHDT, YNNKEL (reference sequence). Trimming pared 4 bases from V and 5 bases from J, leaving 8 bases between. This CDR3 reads CASSRTGTEAFF. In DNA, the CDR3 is TGTGCCAGCAGCCGCACAGGGACTGAAGCTTTCTTT. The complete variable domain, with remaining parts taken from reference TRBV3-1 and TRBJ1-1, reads DTAVSQTPKYLVTQMGNDKSIKCEQNLGHDTMYWYKQDSKKFLKIMFSYNNKELIINETVPNRFSPKSPDKAHLNLHINSLELGDSAVYFCASSRTGTEAFFGQGTRLTVV.

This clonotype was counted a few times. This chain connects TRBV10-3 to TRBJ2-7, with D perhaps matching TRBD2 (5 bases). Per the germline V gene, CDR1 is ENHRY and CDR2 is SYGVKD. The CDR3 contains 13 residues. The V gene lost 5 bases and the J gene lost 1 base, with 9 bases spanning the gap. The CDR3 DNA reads TGTGCCATCAGTTCTCCGGGATCCTACGAGCAGTACTTC. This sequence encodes CAISSPGSYEQYF.

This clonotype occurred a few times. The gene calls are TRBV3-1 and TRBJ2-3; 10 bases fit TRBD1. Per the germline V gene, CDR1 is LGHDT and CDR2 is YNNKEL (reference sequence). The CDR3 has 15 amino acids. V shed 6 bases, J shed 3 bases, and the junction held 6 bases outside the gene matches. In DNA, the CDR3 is TGTGCCAGCAGTCCCTGGACAGGGGGGACAGATACGCAGTATTTT. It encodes CASSPWTGGTDTQYF.

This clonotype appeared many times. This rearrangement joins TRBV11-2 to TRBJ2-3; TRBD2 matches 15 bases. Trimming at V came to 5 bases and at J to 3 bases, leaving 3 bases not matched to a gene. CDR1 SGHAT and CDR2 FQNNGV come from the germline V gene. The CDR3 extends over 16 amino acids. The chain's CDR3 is CASSPGTSGGTDTQYF. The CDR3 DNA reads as TGTGCCAGCAGCCCGGGGACTAGCGGGGGGACAGATACGCAGTATTTT.

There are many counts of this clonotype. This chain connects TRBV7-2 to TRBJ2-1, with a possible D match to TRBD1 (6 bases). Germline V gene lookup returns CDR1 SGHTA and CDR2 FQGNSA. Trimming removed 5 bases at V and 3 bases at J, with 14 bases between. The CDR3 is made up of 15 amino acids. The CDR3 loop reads CASSKDRLLYNEQFF. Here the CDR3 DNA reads TGTGCCAGCAGCAAGGACAGACTCCTCTACAATGAGCAGTTCTTC.

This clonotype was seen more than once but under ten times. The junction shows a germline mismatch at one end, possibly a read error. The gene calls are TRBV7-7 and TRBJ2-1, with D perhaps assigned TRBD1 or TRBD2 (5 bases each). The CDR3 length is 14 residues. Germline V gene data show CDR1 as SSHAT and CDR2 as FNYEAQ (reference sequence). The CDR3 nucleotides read TGTGCTAGCAGCTTGGGGGTTGGGGCCAATGAGCAGTTCTTC. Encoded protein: CASSLGVGANEQFF.

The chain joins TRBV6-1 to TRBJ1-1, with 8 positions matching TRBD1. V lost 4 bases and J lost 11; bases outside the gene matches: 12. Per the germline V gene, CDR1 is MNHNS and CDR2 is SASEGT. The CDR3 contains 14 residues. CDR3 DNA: TGTGCCAGCAGTGGTGGACAGGGTGGAGGAGCGGCTTTCTTT. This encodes CASSGGQGGGAAFF.

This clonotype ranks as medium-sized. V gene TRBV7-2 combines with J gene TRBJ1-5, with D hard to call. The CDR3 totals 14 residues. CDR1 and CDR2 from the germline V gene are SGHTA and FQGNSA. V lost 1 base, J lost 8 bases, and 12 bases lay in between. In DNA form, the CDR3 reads TGTGCCAGCAGCTTAGATTTTGACGGGGAGCCCCAGCATTTT. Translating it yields CASSLDFDGEPQHF.

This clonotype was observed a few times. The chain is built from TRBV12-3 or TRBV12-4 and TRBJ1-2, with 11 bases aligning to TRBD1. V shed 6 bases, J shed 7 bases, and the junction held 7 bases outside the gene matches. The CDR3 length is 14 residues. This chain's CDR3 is CASSPDRGLGGYTF. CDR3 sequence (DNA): TGTGCCAGCAGCCCGGACAGGGGGCTCGGTGGCTACACCTTC.

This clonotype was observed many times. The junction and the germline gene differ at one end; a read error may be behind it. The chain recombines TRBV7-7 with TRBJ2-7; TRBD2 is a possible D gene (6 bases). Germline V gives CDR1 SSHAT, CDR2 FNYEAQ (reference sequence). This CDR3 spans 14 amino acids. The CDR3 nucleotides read TGTGCTAGCAGCTTAGCGGATAGCTCCTACGAGCAGTACTTC. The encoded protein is CASSLADSSYEQYF. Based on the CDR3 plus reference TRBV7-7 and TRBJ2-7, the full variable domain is GAGVSQSPRYKVTKRGQDVTLRCDPISSHATLYWYQQALGQGPEFLTYFNYEAQPDKSGLPSDRFSAERPEGSISTLTIQRTEQRDSAMYRCASSLADSSYEQYFGPGTRLTVT.

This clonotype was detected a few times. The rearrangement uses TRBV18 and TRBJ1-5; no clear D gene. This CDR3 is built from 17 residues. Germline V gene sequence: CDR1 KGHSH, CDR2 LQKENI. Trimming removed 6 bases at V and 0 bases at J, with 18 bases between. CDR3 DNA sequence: TGTGCCAGCTCTTTAGCATGGACCGGGAATAGCAATCAGCCCCAGCATTTT. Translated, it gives CASSLAWTGNSNQPQHF.

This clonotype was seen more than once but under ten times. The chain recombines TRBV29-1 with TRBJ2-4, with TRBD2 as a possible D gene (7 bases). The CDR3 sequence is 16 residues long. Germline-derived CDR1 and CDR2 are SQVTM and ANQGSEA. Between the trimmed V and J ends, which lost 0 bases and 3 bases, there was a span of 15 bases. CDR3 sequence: CSVEEGGQWDKNIQYF. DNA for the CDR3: TGCAGCGTTGAAGAGGGGGGGCAGTGGGACAAAAACATTCAGTACTTC.

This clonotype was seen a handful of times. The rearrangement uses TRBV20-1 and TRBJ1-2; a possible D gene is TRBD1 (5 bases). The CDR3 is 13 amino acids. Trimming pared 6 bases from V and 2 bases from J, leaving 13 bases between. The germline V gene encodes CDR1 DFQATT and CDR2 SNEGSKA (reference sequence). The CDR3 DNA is TGCAGTGCAATCACCGACAGAAACTATGGCTACACCTTC. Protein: CSAITDRNYGYTF.

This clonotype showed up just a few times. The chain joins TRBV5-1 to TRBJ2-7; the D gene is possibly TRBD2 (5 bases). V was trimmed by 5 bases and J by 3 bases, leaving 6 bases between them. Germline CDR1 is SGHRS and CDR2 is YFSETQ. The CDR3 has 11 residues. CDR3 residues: CASREGYEQYF. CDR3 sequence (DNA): TGCGCCAGCAGAGAGGGCTACGAGCAGTACTTC.

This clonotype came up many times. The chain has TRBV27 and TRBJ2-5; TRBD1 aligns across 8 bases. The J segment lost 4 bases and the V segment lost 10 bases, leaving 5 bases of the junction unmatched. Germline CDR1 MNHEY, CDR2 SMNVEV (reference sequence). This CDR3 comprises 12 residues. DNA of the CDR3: TGTGCCACTGCGGACAGGGCAGAGACCCAGTACTTC. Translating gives CATADRAETQYF.

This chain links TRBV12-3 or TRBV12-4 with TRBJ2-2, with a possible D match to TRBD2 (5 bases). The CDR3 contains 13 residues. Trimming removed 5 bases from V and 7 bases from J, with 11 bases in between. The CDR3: CASSRTGNGELFF. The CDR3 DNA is TGTGCCAGCAGTCGGACCGGGAACGGGGAGCTGTTTTTT.

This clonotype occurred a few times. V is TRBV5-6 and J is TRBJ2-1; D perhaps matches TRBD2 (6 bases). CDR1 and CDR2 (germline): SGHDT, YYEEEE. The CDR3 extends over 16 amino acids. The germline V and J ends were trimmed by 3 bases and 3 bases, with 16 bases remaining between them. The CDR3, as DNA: TGTGCCAGCAGCTCGCCCATGCTAGCGTTCTACAATGAGCAGTTCTTC. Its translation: CASSSPMLAFYNEQFF.

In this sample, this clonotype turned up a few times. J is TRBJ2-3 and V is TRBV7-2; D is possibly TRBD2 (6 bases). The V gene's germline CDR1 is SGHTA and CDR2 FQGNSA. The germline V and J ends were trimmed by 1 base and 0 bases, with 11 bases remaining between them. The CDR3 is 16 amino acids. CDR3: CASSLVPGGSTDTQYF. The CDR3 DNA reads TGTGCCAGCAGCTTAGTCCCCGGGGGTAGCACAGATACGCAGTATTTT. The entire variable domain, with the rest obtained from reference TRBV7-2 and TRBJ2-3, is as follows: GAGVSQSPSNKVTEKGKDVELRCDPISGHTALYWYRQSLGQGLEFLIYFQGNSAPDKSGLPSDRFSAERTGGSVSTLTIQRTQQEDSAVYLCASSLVPGGSTDTQYFGPGTRLTVL.

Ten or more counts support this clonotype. The CDR3: CASSSTNRRDSGNTIYF. The CDR3, as DNA: TGCGCCAGCAGCTCAACCAATCGACGGGACTCTGGAAACACCATATATTTT. The rearrangement joins TRBV5-1 to TRBJ1-3, with D uncertain. The CDR3 covers 17 residues. The V end was cut by 3 bases, the J end by 0 bases, with 16 bases between. The V gene's germline CDR1 is SGHRS and CDR2 YFSETQ.

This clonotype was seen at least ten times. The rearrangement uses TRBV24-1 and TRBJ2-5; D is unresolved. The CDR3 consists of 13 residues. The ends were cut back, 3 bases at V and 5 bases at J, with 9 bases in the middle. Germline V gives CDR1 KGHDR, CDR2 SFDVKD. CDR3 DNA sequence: TGTGCCACCAGTGATCCGTTGGGGGAGACCCAGTACTTC. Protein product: CATSDPLGETQYF.